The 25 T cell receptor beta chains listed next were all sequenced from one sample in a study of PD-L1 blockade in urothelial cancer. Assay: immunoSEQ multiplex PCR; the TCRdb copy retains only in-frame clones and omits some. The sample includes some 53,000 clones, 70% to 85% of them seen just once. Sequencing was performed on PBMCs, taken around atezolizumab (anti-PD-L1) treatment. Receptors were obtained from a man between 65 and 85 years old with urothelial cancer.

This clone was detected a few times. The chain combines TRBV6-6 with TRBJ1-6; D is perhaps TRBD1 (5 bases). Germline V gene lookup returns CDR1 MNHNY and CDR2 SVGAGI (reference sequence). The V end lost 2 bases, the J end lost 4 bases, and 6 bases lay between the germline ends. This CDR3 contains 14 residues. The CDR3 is CASSYRGYNSPLHF. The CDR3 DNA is TGTGCCAGCAGTTACAGGGGTTATAATTCACCCCTCCACTTT.

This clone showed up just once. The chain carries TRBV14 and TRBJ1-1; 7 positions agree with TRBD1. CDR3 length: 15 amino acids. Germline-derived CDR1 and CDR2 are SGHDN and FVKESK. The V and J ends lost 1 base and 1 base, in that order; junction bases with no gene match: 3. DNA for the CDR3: TGTGCCAGCAGCCAAGCACAGGGGCCGAACACTGAAGCTTTCTTT. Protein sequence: CASSQAQGPNTEAFF.

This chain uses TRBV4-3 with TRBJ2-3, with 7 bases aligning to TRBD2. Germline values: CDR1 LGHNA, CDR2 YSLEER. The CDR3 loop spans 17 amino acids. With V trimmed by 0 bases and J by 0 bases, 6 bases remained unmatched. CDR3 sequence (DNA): TGCGCCAGCAGCCAAGAGGGGCTAGCGGACAGCACAGATACGCAGTATTTT. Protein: CASSQEGLADSTDTQYF.

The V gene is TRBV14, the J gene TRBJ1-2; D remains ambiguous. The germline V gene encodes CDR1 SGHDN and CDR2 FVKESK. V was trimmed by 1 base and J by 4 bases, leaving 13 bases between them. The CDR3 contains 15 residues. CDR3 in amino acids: CASSQATRGGYGYTF. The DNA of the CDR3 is TGTGCCAGCAGCCAAGCCACACGGGGTGGCTATGGCTACACCTTC.

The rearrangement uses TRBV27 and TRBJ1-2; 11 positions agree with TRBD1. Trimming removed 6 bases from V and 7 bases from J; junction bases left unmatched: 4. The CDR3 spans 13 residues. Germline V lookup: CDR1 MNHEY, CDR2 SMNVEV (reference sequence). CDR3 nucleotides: TGTGCCAGCAGGAAGGGACAGGGGGGTGGCTACACCTTC. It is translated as CASRKGQGGGYTF.

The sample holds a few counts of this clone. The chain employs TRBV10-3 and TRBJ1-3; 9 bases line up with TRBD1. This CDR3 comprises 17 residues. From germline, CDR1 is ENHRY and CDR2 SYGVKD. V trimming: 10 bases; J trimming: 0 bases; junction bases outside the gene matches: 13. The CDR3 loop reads CATTRGQGHLSGNTIYF. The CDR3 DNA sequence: TGTGCCACTACCCGGGGACAGGGCCACCTCTCTGGAAACACCATATATTTT.

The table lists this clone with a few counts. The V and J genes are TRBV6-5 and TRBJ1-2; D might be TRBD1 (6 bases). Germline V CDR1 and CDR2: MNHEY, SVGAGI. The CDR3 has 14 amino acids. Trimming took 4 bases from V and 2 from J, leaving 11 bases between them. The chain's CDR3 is CASSLDGTNYGYTF. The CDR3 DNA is TGTGCCAGCAGTTTAGACGGGACAAACTATGGCTACACCTTC.

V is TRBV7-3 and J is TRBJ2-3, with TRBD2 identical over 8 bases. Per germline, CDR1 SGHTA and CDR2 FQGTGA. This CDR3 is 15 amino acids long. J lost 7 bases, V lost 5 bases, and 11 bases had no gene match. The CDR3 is CASSPLAGRENTQYF. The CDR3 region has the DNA TGTGCCAGCAGCCCCTTAGCGGGGCGAGAAAATACGCAGTATTTT.

Here the CDR3 reads CASSYEALTPGEQYF. DNA for the CDR3: TGCGCCAGCAGCTACGAGGCGCTCACCCCGGGGGAGCAGTACTTC. V usage is TRBV5-1 and J usage is TRBJ2-7, with D perhaps matching TRBD2 (5 bases). The CDR3 is made up of 15 amino acids. Trimming pared 3 bases from V and 7 bases from J, leaving 20 bases between. The germline gives CDR1 SGHRS, CDR2 YFSETQ.

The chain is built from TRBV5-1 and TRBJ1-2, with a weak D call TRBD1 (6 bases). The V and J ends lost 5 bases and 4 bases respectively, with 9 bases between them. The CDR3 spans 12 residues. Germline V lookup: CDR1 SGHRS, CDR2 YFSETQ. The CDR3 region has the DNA TGCGCCAGCAGGGGGGCCTCCTATGGCTACACCTTC. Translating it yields CASRGASYGYTF.

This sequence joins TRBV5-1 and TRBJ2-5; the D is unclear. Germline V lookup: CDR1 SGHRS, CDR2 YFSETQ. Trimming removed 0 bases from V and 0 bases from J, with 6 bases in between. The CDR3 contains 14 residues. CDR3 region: CASSLGGNQETQYF. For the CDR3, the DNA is TGCGCCAGCAGCTTGGGCGGTAACCAAGAGACCCAGTACTTC.

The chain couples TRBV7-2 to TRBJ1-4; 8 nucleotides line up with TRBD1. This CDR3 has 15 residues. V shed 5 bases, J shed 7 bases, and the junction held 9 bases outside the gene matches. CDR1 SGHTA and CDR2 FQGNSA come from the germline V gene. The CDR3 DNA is TGTGCCAGCAGCCCCATGACAGGGGAAAGTGAAAAACTGTTTTTT. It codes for CASSPMTGESEKLFF.

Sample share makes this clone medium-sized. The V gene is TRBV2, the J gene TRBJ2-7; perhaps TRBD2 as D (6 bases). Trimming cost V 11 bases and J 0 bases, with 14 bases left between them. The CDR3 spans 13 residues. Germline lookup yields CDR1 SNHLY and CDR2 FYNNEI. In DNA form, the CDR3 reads TGTGCCGGCGGGAACGGGGGCTCCTACGAGCAGTACTTC. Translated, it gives CAGGNGGSYEQYF. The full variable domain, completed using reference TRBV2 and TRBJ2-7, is EPEVTQTPSHQVTQMGQEVILRCVPISNHLYFYWYRQILGQKVEFLVSFYNNEISEKSEIFDDQFSVERPDGSNFTLKIRSTKLEDSAMYFCAGGNGGSYEQYFGPGTRLTVT.

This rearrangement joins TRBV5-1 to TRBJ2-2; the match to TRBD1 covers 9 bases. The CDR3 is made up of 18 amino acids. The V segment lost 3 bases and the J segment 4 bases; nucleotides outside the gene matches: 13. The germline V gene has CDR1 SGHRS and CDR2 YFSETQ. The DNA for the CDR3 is TGCGCCAGCAGCTGGCGGGACAGGGCTTTATCGGGCACCGGGGAGCTGTTTTTT. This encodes CASSWRDRALSGTGELFF.

The CDR3 here is CASSLGNKIPYNEQFF. CDR3 sequence (DNA): TGTGCCAGCAGCTTGGGAAACAAGATCCCCTACAATGAGCAGTTCTTC. The rearrangement links TRBV5-4 to TRBJ2-1; D is undetermined. The CDR3 extends over 16 amino acids. V dropped 0 bases and J dropped 2 bases, with 12 bases sitting between them. Germline-derived CDR1 and CDR2 are SGHNT and YYREEE (reference sequence).

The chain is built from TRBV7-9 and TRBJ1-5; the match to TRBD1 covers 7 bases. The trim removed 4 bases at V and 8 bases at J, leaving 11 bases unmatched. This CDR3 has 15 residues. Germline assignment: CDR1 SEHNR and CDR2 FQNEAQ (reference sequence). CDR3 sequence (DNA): TGTGCCAGCAGCTCCAGGGGGACTGCTCAGGAGCCCCAGCATTTT. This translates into CASSSRGTAQEPQHF.

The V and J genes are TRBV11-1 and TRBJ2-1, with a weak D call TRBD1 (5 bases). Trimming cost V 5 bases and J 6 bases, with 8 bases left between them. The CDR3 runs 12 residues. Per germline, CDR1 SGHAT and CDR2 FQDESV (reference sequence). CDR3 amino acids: CASSPQGNEQFF. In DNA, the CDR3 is TGTGCCAGCAGCCCCCAGGGCAATGAGCAGTTCTTC.

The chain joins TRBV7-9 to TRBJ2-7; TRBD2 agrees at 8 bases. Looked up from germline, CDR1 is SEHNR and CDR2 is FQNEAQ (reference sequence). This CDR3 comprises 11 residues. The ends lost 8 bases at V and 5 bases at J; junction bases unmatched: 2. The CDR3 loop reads CASRGGNEQYF. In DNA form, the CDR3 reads TGTGCCAGCCGGGGGGGTAACGAGCAGTACTTC.

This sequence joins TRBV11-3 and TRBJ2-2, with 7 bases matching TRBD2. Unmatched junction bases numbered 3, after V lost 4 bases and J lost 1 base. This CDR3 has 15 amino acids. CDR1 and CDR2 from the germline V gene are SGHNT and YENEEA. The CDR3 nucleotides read TGTGCCAGCAGCTATGGCGGGAGGAACACCGGGGAGCTGTTTTTT. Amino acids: CASSYGGRNTGELFF.

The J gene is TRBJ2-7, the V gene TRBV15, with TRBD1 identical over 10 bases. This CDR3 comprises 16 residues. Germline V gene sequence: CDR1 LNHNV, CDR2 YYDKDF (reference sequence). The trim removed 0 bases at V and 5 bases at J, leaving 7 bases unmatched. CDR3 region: CATSRDQWTGGHEQYF. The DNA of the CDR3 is TGTGCCACCAGCAGAGATCAGTGGACAGGGGGGCACGAGCAGTACTTC.

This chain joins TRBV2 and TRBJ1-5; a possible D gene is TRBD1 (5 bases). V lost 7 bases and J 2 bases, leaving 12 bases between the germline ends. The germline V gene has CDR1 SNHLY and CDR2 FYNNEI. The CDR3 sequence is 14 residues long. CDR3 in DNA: TGTGCCAGCACCGGTGCGGGGGGCAATCAGCCCCAGCATTTT. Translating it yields CASTGAGGNQPQHF.

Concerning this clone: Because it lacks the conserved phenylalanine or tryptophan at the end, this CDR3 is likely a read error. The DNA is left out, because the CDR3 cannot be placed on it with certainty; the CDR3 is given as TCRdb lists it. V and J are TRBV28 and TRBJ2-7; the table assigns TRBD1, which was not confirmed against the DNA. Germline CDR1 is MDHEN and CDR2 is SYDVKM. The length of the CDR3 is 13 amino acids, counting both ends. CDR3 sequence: CASSFWGQGPRLL.

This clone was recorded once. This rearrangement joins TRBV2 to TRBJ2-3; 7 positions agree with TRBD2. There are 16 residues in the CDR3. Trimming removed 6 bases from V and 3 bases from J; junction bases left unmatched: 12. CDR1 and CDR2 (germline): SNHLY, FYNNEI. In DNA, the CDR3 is TGTGCCAGCAGGCCCTTCTTACTAGCGCGAACAGATACGCAGTATTTT. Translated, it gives CASRPFLLARTDTQYF. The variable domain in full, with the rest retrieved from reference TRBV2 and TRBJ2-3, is EPEVTQTPSHQVTQMGQEVILRCVPISNHLYFYWYRQILGQKVEFLVSFYNNEISEKSEIFDDQFSVERPDGSNFTLKIRSTKLEDSAMYFCASRPFLLARTDTQYFGPGTRLTVL.

The CDR3 region is CAWRRDRAKSYGYTF. The CDR3 DNA reads as TGTGCCTGGAGAAGGGACAGGGCTAAGAGCTATGGCTACACCTTC. The V and J genes are TRBV30 and TRBJ1-2; TRBD1 agrees at 9 bases. Germline V lookup: CDR1 GTSNPN, CDR2 SVGIG (reference sequence). V lost 3 bases and J lost 4; bases outside the gene matches: 9. The CDR3 runs 15 residues. The full variable domain, with the rest looked up from reference TRBV30 and TRBJ1-2, is SQTIHQWPATLVQPVGSPLSLECTVEGTSNPNLYWYRQAAGRGLQLLFYSVGIGQISSEVPQNLSASRPQDRQFILSSKKLLLSDSGFYLCAWRRDRAKSYGYTFGSGTRLTVV.

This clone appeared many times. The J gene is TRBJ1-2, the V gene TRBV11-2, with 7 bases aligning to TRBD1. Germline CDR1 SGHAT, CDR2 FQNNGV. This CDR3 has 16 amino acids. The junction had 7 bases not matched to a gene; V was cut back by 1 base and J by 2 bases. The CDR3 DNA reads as TGTGCCAGCAGCTTAGCGGTTGGGACAGCGAACTATGGCTACACCTTC. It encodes CASSLAVGTANYGYTF.